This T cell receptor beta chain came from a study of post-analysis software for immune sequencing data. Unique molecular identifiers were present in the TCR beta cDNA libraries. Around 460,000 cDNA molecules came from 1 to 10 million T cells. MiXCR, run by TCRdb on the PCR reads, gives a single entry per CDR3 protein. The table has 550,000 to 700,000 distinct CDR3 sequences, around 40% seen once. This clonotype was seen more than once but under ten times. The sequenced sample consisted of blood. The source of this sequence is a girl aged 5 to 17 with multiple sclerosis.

This chain's CDR3 is CASRQGGIDQPQHF. The CDR3 coding sequence is TGTGCCAGCAGGCAGGGAGGTATCGATCAGCCCCAGCATTTT. The chain recombines TRBV6-5 with TRBJ1-5; a possible D gene is TRBD1 (5 bases). Per the germline V gene, CDR1 is MNHEY and CDR2 is SVGAGI. V was trimmed by 6 bases and J by 5 bases, leaving 14 bases between them. This CDR3 has 14 residues.